The 29 T cell receptor beta chains below come from one sample, sequenced in a study of blood T cell repertoires in COVID-19. Sequenced by immunoSEQ multiplex PCR; TCRdb stores in-frame clones only, minus some. This table holds roughly 430,000 clones, approximately 90% found once. Sequencing input: PBMCs or T cells enriched from blood (not recorded which). These receptors originate from a young woman who had been exposed to COVID-19.

The rearrangement links TRBV18 to TRBJ1-3; D might be TRBD1 (6 bases). The V gene lost 6 bases and the J gene lost 1 base, with 16 bases spanning the gap. This CDR3 is 16 amino acids long. Germline V gene data show CDR1 as KGHSH and CDR2 as LQKENI. CDR3 nucleotides: TGTGCCAGCTCCCCAACCTCGACAGGATCTGGAAACACCATATATTTT. Its translation is CASSPTSTGSGNTIYF.

The chain combines TRBV27 with TRBJ1-6, with TRBD1 identical over 8 bases. The trim removed 4 bases at V and 8 bases at J, leaving 7 bases unmatched. CDR1 is MNHEY, CDR2 SMNVEV, per germline (reference sequence). The CDR3 loop spans 15 amino acids. CDR3 nucleotide sequence: TGTGCCAGCAGTTCCCCAGGACAGGGTTATTCACCCCTCCACTTT. Its translation: CASSSPGQGYSPLHF.

The chain joins TRBV7-2 to TRBJ2-5, with D tentatively TRBD1 (5 bases). This CDR3 is built from 14 residues. Germline lookup yields CDR1 SGHTA and CDR2 FQGNSA. Trimming cost V 4 bases and J 1 base, with 10 bases left between them. The CDR3 bases are TGTGCCAGCAGCTCCCAAGGGGTCCAAGAGACCCAGTACTTC. Translating gives CASSSQGVQETQYF.

The gene calls are TRBV6-2 or TRBV6-3 and TRBJ2-1; TRBD1 matches 8 bases. The trim removed 1 base at V and 2 bases at J, leaving 7 bases unmatched. Germline V gene data show CDR1 as MNHEY and CDR2 as SVGEGT. The CDR3 contains 17 residues. The CDR3 loop is CASSYYGTGSPYNEQFF. The DNA for the CDR3 is TGTGCCAGCAGTTACTACGGGACAGGTAGCCCCTACAATGAGCAGTTCTTC.

This clone has a handful of counts. CDR3 loop: CASSVGAGTYEQYF. The CDR3 DNA sequence: TGTGCCAGCAGCGTAGGTGCGGGGACCTACGAGCAGTACTTC. The rearrangement links TRBV9 to TRBJ2-7; tentatively, D is TRBD2 (6 bases). V dropped 0 bases and J dropped 2 bases, with 9 bases sitting between them. This CDR3 is 14 amino acids long. Germline V lookup: CDR1 SGDLS, CDR2 YYNGEE.

The CDR3: CASSLGEGIGEQYF. CDR3 DNA sequence: TGTGCCAGCAGCTTAGGGGAGGGTATCGGCGAGCAGTACTTC. The chain combines TRBV11-2 with TRBJ2-7; 7 bases fit TRBD2. The CDR3 extends over 14 amino acids. Germline-derived CDR1 and CDR2 are SGHAT and FQNNGV. The V gene end was trimmed by 1 base and the J gene end by 6 bases; junction bases not matched to a gene: 6.

This chain's CDR3 is CASSIGDRAGGYTF. CDR3 nucleotides: TGTGCCAGTAGTATAGGTGACAGGGCCGGTGGCTACACCTTC. This rearrangement joins TRBV19 to TRBJ1-2; 7 bases are shared with TRBD1. The germline V gene encodes CDR1 LNHDA and CDR2 SQIVND (reference sequence). Germline trimming cut 1 base from V and 7 bases from J; bases unmatched to any gene: 6. This CDR3 has 14 residues.

V usage is TRBV19 and J usage is TRBJ1-5; D remains unclear. CDR1 is LNHDA and CDR2 is SQIVND in the germline V gene (reference sequence). This CDR3 contains 18 residues. The germline V and J ends were trimmed by 1 base and 4 bases, with 20 bases remaining between them. In DNA, the CDR3 is TGTGCCAGTAGTATAGGGTCCGGTGATAGCCGATGGAATCAGCCCCAGCATTTT. This translates into CASSIGSGDSRWNQPQHF. Full variable domain (outside the CDR3, taken from reference TRBV19 and TRBJ1-5): DGGITQSPKYLFRKEGQNVTLSCEQNLNHDAMYWYRQDPGQGLRLIYYSQIVNDFQKGDIAEGYSVSREKKESFPLTVTSAQKNPTAFYLCASSIGSGDSRWNQPQHFGDGTRLSIL.

The chain uses TRBV9 and TRBJ2-7, with a weak D call TRBD1 (6 bases). From germline, CDR1 is SGDLS and CDR2 YYNGEE. V shed 1 base and J shed 3 bases, with 14 bases lying between them. The CDR3 is 15 amino acids. For the CDR3, the DNA is TGTGCCAGCAGCGTACAGACAGGAGAAATCTACGAGCAGTACTTC. Encoded protein: CASSVQTGEIYEQYF.

This clone was seen just once. The gene calls are TRBV29-1 and TRBJ2-5; 10 positions agree with TRBD1. CDR3 length: 12 residues. V was clipped by 6 bases and J by 6 bases; unmatched bases: 4. The germline CDR1 and CDR2 sequences are SQVTM and ANQGSEA. The CDR3: CSVRQGAQTQYF. The CDR3 DNA is TGCAGCGTACGACAGGGGGCGCAGACCCAGTACTTC. Drawing the rest from reference TRBV29-1 and TRBJ2-5, the complete variable domain is SAVISQKPSRDICQRGTSLTIQCQVDSQVTMMFWYRQQPGQSLTLIATANQGSEATYESGFVIDKFPISRPNLTFSTLTVSNMSPEDSSIYLCSVRQGAQTQYFGPGTRLLVL.

The V call is TRBV5-6, the J call TRBJ2-5; 9 positions agree with TRBD2. Germline V gene data show CDR1 as SGHDT and CDR2 as YYEEEE. The CDR3 runs to 16 residues. Unmatched junction bases numbered 5, after V lost 2 bases and J lost 0 bases. CDR3 region: CASSLVLAGNQETQYF. In nucleotides, the CDR3 is TGTGCCAGCAGCTTAGTCCTAGCGGGGAACCAAGAGACCCAGTACTTC.

Note on this clone: No DNA is shown, since the ends of the CDR3 on it are uncertain; the CDR3 is the one TCRdb lists. The genes are TRBV12-5 and TRBJ2-1; the table's D call of TRBD2 was not tested on the DNA. The germline CDR1 and CDR2 sequences are LGHNT and FRNRAP. The CDR3 is made up of 15 amino acids, end residues included. The CDR3 region is CASGLGTGVDNEQFF.

The chain couples TRBV9 to TRBJ1-2; 7 bases fit TRBD1. Germline assignment: CDR1 SGDLS and CDR2 YYNGEE. V was clipped by 0 bases and J by 5 bases; unmatched bases: 10. This CDR3 has 16 amino acids. The CDR3 protein is CASSVATGAGGYGYTF. CDR3 in DNA: TGTGCCAGCAGCGTAGCTACAGGGGCGGGGGGTTATGGCTACACCTTC. Full variable domain (missing parts from reference TRBV9 and TRBJ1-2): DSGVTQTPKHLITATGQRVTLRCSPRSGDLSVYWYQQSLDQGLQFLIQYYNGEERAKGNILERFSAQQFPDLHSELNLSSLELGDSALYFCASSVATGAGGYGYTFGSGTRLTVV.

This rearrangement joins TRBV9 to TRBJ2-7; 9 nucleotides align to TRBD1. Germline values: CDR1 SGDLS, CDR2 YYNGEE. J gave up 4 bases and V 4 bases, and 6 bases lay outside the gene matches. There are 14 residues in the CDR3. The CDR3 coding sequence is TGTGCCAGCAGCACCGGACAGGGGAGGTACGAGCAGTACTTC. Amino acids: CASSTGQGRYEQYF.

V is TRBV7-2 and J is TRBJ1-1; 8 bases are shared with TRBD1. Germline-derived CDR1 and CDR2 are SGHTA and FQGNSA. This CDR3 is built from 17 residues. J gave up 0 bases and V 2 bases, and 8 bases lay outside the gene matches. The CDR3 DNA sequence: TGTGCCAGCAGCTTATGGGGACAGGTAGGAATGAACACTGAAGCTTTCTTT. Amino acids: CASSLWGQVGMNTEAFF. The variable domain in full, with the rest retrieved from reference TRBV7-2 and TRBJ1-1, is GAGVSQSPSNKVTEKGKDVELRCDPISGHTALYWYRQSLGQGLEFLIYFQGNSAPDKSGLPSDRFSAERTGGSVSTLTIQRTQQEDSAVYLCASSLWGQVGMNTEAFFGQGTRLTVV.

The chain recombines TRBV11-2 with TRBJ2-7; D may be TRBD2 (5 bases). CDR1 and CDR2 (germline): SGHAT, FQNNGV. CDR3 length equals 12 residues. Trimming shortened V by 5 bases and J by 2 bases, and 7 bases separated the two germline ends. The CDR3: CASSRGAYEQYF. The DNA of the CDR3 is TGTGCCAGCAGCCGGGGAGCCTACGAGCAGTACTTC.

The chain carries TRBV6-1 and TRBJ2-7; tentative D call: TRBD1 (5 bases). The CDR3 has 12 amino acids. Germline CDR1 is MNHNS and CDR2 is SASEGT. Deletions cut 6 bases from V and 6 bases from J, with 12 bases between. This chain's CDR3 is CASSFGQAEQYF. The CDR3 DNA follows: TGTGCCAGCAGCTTCGGACAAGCCGAGCAGTACTTC.

V gene TRBV4-1 combines with J gene TRBJ1-6, with TRBD1 matching 12 bases. The CDR3 loop spans 17 amino acids. CDR1 and CDR2 (germline): MGHRA, YSYEKL. Trimming cost V 5 bases and J 8 bases; bases outside gene matches: 10. The CDR3 here is CASSEKSGQGADSPLHF. CDR3 DNA sequence: TGCGCCAGCAGCGAAAAGTCGGGACAGGGGGCCGATTCACCCCTCCACTTT.

In this sample, this clone turned up once. The V gene is TRBV9, the J gene TRBJ2-2; D gene unclear. This CDR3 contains 14 residues. Germline CDR1 is SGDLS and CDR2 is YYNGEE. V lost 5 bases and J lost 1, with 9 bases in between. CDR3 in amino acids: CASRDFENTGELFF. CDR3 sequence (DNA): TGTGCCAGCAGAGACTTCGAGAACACCGGGGAGCTGTTTTTT.

This clone appeared once. The V and J genes are TRBV6-2 or TRBV6-3 and TRBJ1-4; possible D gene TRBD1, 5 bases. CDR1 and CDR2 from the germline V gene are MNHEY and SVGEGT. Trimming removed 3 bases at V and 8 bases at J, with 10 bases between. The CDR3 length is 13 residues. CDR3: CASSYQGMEKLFF. In DNA, the CDR3 is TGTGCCAGCAGTTATCAGGGAATGGAAAAACTGTTTTTT.

CDR3 in amino acids: CASSLARQGIYEQYF. The DNA of the CDR3 is TGTGCCAGCAGTTTAGCACGACAGGGGATCTACGAGCAGTACTTC. The chain joins TRBV28 to TRBJ2-7, with 8 bases fitting TRBD1. This CDR3 is 15 amino acids long. Losses at the gene ends were 2 bases for V and 3 bases for J; bases not matched to a gene: 6. CDR1 MDHEN and CDR2 SYDVKM come from the germline V gene.

The J gene is TRBJ2-1, the V gene TRBV9; the D gene is possibly TRBD1 (6 bases). The V end was cut by 0 bases, the J end by 2 bases, with 18 bases between. The CDR3 is 18 amino acids. CDR1 SGDLS and CDR2 YYNGEE come from the germline V gene. In nucleotides, the CDR3 is TGTGCCAGCAGCGTAGCTTCTTTGGGGGCTTATACCTACAATGAGCAGTTCTTC. This gives the protein CASSVASLGAYTYNEQFF.

The J gene is TRBJ2-7, the V gene TRBV7-2; TRBD2 matches 11 bases. Unmatched junction bases numbered 5, after V lost 4 bases and J lost 3 bases. The CDR3 is 15 amino acids. The germline V gene has CDR1 SGHTA and CDR2 FQGNSA. DNA of the CDR3: TGTGCCAGCAGCTGGGGACTAGCGGCGTACTACGAGCAGTACTTC. This sequence encodes CASSWGLAAYYEQYF.

This chain uses TRBV30 with TRBJ1-2; a weak D match, TRBD1 (6 bases). This CDR3 has 13 amino acids. Trimming left V 2 bases short and J 4 bases short, with 11 bases between. CDR1 is GTSNPN and CDR2 is SVGIG in the germline V gene (reference sequence). CDR3 DNA: TGTGCCTGGAGTCTAGGACAGCCCTATGGCTACACCTTC. Translating gives CAWSLGQPYGYTF.

J is TRBJ2-1 and V is TRBV19; D is perhaps TRBD1 (5 bases). The CDR3 is 13 residues long. The germline gives CDR1 LNHDA, CDR2 SQIVND (reference sequence). The ends were cut back, 0 bases at V and 12 bases at J, with 12 bases in the middle. The CDR3 coding sequence is TGTGCCAGTAGTATAGATCTTGGCAGGGCGCAGTTCTTC. This sequence encodes CASSIDLGRAQFF.

This clone was seen once. V and J are TRBV4-1 and TRBJ2-3, with 7 bases aligning to TRBD2. Germline CDR1 MGHRA, CDR2 YSYEKL. This CDR3 region has 17 residues. V gave up 4 bases and J gave up 0 bases; unmatched junction bases: 10. CDR3 region: CASSLYLVGGSTDTQYF. The CDR3 nucleotides are TGCGCCAGCAGCCTATACTTAGTGGGAGGGAGCACAGATACGCAGTATTTT.

The chain links TRBV9 to TRBJ2-3; D is ambiguous. The CDR3 sequence is 16 residues long. Germline CDR1 is SGDLS and CDR2 is YYNGEE. V was clipped by 0 bases and J by 2 bases, with 13 bases between them. The CDR3 loop is CASSVEVWAPTDTQYF. DNA of the CDR3: TGTGCCAGCAGCGTAGAAGTGTGGGCCCCCACAGATACGCAGTATTTT.

CDR3 nucleotide sequence: TGCGCCAGCAGCTCCCAAGGGGTAGACACTGAAGCTTTCTTT. As protein: CASSSQGVDTEAFF. The J gene is TRBJ1-1, the V gene TRBV5-1; D may be TRBD1 (5 bases). Germline V gives CDR1 SGHRS, CDR2 YFSETQ. V lost 3 bases, J lost 3 bases, and 12 bases lay in between. The CDR3 extends over 14 amino acids.

This clone was picked up one time. The CDR3 reads CSASRGIGNTIYF. For the CDR3, the DNA is TGCAGTGCTAGTCGAGGGATCGGAAACACCATATATTTT. The J gene is TRBJ1-3, the V gene TRBV20-1; D is uncertain. Germline V gene lookup returns CDR1 DFQATT and CDR2 SNEGSKA (reference sequence). Trimming cost V 3 bases and J 4 bases, with 10 bases left between them. CDR3 length: 13 amino acids.